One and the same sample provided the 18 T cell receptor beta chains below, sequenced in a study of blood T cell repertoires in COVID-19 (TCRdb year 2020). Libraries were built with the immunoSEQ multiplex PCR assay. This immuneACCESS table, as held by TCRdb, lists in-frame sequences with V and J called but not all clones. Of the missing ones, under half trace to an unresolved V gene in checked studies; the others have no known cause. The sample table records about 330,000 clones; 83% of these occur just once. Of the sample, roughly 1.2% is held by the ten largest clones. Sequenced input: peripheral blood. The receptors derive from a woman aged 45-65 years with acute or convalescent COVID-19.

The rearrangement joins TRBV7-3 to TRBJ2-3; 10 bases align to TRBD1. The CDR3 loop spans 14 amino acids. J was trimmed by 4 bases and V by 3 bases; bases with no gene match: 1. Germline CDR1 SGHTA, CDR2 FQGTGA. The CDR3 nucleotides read TGTGCCAGCAGCTTGACAGGGGGCGCAGATACGCAGTATTTT. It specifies CASSLTGGADTQYF.

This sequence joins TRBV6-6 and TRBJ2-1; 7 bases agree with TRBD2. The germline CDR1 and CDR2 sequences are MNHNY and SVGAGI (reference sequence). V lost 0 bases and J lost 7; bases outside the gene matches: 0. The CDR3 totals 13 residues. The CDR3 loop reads CASSYSRENEQFF. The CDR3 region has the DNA TGTGCCAGCAGTTACTCGCGGGAGAATGAGCAGTTCTTC.

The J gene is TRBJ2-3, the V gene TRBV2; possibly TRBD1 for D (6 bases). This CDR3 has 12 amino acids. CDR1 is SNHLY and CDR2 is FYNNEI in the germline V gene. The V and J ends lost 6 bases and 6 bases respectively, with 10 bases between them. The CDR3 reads CASRYRADTQYF. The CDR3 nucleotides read TGTGCCAGCAGGTACAGGGCCGATACGCAGTATTTT.

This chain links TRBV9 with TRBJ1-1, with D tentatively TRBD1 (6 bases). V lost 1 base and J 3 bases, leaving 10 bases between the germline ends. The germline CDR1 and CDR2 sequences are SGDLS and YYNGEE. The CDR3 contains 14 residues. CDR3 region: CASSVTGSDTEAFF. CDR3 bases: TGTGCCAGCAGCGTAACAGGGAGTGACACTGAAGCTTTCTTT.

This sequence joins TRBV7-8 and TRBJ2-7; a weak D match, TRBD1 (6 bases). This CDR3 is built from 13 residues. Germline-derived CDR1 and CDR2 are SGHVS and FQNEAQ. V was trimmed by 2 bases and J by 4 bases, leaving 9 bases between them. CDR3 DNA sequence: TGTGCCAGCAGCTTAAACAGGGAGTACGAGCAGTACTTC. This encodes CASSLNREYEQYF.

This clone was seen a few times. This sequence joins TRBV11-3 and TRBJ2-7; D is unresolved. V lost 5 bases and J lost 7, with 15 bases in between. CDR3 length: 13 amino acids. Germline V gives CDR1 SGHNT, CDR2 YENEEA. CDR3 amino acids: CASSVRGGGEQYF. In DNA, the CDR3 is TGTGCCAGCAGCGTTCGAGGCGGTGGTGAGCAGTACTTC.

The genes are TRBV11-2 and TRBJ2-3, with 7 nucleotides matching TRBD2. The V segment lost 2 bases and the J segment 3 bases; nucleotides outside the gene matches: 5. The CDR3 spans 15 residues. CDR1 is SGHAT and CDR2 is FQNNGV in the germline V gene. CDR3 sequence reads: CASSLIWGGTDTQYF. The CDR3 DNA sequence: TGTGCCAGCAGCTTAATCTGGGGAGGGACAGATACGCAGTATTTT.

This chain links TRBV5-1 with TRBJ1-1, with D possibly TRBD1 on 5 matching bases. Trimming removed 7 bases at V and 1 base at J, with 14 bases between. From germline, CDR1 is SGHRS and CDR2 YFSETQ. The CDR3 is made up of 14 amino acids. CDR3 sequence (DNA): TGCGCCAGCGGATGGGACGGGGGGAACACTGAAGCTTTCTTT. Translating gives CASGWDGGNTEAFF.

The CDR3 here is CAWSVPGTGVSGYTEAFF. CDR3 nucleotide sequence: TGTGCCTGGAGTGTCCCTGGGACAGGGGTTTCGGGCTACACTGAAGCTTTCTTT. The rearrangement uses TRBV30 and TRBJ1-1; 10 bases line up with TRBD1. Germline trimming cut 0 bases from V and 3 bases from J; bases unmatched to any gene: 13. The CDR3 has 18 residues. Germline CDR1 reads GTSNPN; CDR2 reads SVGIG (reference sequence).

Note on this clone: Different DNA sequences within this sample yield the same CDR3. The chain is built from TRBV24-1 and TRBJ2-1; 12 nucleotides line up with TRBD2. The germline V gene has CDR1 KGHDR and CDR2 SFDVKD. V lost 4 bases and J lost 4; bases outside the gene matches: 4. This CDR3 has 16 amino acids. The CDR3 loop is CATSDPTSGGYNEQFF. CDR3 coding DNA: TGTGCCACCAGTGACCCCACTAGCGGGGGGTACAATGAGCAGTTCTTC.

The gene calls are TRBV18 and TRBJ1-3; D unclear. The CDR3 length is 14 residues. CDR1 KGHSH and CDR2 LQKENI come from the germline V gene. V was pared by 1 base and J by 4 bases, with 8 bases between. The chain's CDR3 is CASSPLREGNTIYF. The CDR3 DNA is TGTGCCAGCTCACCACTGCGGGAAGGAAACACCATATATTTT.

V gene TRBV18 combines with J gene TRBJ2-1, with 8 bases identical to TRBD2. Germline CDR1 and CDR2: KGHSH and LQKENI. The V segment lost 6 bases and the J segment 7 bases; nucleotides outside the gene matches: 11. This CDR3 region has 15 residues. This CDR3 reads CASSPTSGGGNEQFF. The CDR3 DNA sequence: TGTGCCAGCTCTCCCACTAGCGGAGGGGGGAATGAGCAGTTCTTC.

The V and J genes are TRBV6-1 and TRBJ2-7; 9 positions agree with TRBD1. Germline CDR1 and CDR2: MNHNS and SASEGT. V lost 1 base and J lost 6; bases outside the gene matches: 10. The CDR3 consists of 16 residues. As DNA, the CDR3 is TGTGCCAGCAGTGAAGTGCTCCCGGGACAGGGCGGCGAGCAGTACGTC. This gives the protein CASSEVLPGQGGEQYV.

The CDR3 spells CASSLAQLTDTQYF. In nucleotides, the CDR3 is TGTGCCAGCAGCTTAGCCCAACTGACAGATACGCAGTATTTT. The chain has TRBV7-9 and TRBJ2-3; D not resolved. From germline, CDR1 is SEHNR and CDR2 FQNEAQ (reference sequence). V lost 0 bases and J lost 3, with 7 bases in between. CDR3 length: 14 amino acids.

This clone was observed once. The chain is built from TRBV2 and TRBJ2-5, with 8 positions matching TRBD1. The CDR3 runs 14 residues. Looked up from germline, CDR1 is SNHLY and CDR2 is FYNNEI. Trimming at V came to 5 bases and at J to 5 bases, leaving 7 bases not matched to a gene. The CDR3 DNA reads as TGTGCCAGCAGTCGCCAAAGACAGGGGGAGACCCAGTACTTC. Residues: CASSRQRQGETQYF.

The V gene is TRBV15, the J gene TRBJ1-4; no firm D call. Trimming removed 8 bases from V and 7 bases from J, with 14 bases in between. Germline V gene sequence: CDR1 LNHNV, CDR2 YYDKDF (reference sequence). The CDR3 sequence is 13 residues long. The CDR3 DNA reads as TGTGCCACCCGCCGGGTCGTGGGTGAAAAACTGTTTTTT. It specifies CATRRVVGEKLFF.

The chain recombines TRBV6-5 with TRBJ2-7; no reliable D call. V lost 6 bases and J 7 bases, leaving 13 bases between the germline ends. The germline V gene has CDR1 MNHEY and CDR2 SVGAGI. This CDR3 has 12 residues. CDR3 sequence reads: CASRRRRGEQYV. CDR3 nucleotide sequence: TGTGCCAGCAGGCGTCGACGAGGAGAGCAGTACGTC.

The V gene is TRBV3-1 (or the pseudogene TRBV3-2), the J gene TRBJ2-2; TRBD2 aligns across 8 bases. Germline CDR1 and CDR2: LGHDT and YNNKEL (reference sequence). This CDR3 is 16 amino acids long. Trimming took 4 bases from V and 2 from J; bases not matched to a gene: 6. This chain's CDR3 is CASSPIAGTNTGELFF. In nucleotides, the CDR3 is TGTGCCAGCAGCCCGATAGCGGGAACAAACACCGGGGAGCTGTTTTTT.